This record concerns one T cell receptor (beta chain) sequence. The data derive from a study of brain T cells in children with intractable seizures. The germline gives CDR1 SQVTM, CDR2 ANQGSEA. The CDR3 has 11 amino acids. The V and J ends lost 2 bases and 2 bases respectively, with 3 bases between them. The time point: blood from clinic visit 5 months post-surgery; TSC patient then seizure free. Only cases whose brain tissue showed the highest T cell transcript signatures were sequenced. Patients received at least one anti-epileptic drug before surgery. Measured with immunoSEQ multiplex PCR; TCRdb has only the in-frame clones, and not every one. Here the sample spans about 340,000 clones, more than 85% being singletons.

This receptor was identified in a boy in the first two years of life with tuberous sclerosis and intractable seizures. Material: peripheral blood, obtained roughly 5 months after surgery. The chain is built from TRBV29-1 and TRBJ1-2; D ambiguous. The chain's CDR3 is CSVEINYGYTF. The CDR3 nucleotides read TGCAGCGTTGAAATCAACTATGGCTACACCTTC.